The T cell receptor (beta chain) described here comes from a study of HIV-infected children after antiretroviral therapy interruption. Treatment reported: PENTA 11 planned treatment interruption arm or continuous ART arm. Per the germline V gene, CDR1 is LGHNA and CDR2 is YSLEER. The J segment lost 1 base and the V segment lost 4 bases, leaving 6 bases of the junction unmatched. CDR3 length: 15 residues. The TCR library was built from RNA with a 3' RACE protocol and unique molecular identifiers. TCRdb re-analysed the 3' RACE reads in MiXCR, keeping a single row per CDR3 protein. This table has more than 40,000 distinct CDR3 sequences, approximately 4% appearing once. This clonotype came up many times.

This specimen was CD45RA+ CD4+ T cells from PBMCs, pooled from several time points, taken from a donor given antiretroviral therapy, either interrupted or continuous. Subset of the sample: naive CD4+ CD45RA+ CD45RO- T cells. The TCR sequence derives from a pool of human donors with HIV. The chain recombines TRBV4-3 with TRBJ1-1; 7 bases map to TRBD1. CDR3: CASSLPTGRNTEAFF. In DNA, the CDR3 is TGCGCCAGCAGCCTCCCGACAGGGCGGAACACTGAAGCTTTCTTT.